The source of this T cell receptor beta chain is a study of cytomegalovirus exposure and HLA in healthy donors. Whole-study findings and limits: The authors later found TCR association rates varying by HLA locus, with DRB1 most and HLA-C fewest.

The CDR3 consists of 16 residues. V lost 6 bases to trimming and J lost 5 bases; unmatched junction nucleotides: 13. Germline V gene sequence: CDR1 SEHNR, CDR2 FQNEAQ (reference sequence). Primers: 60 Vbeta forward and 13 Jbeta reverse. The data were produced by immunoSEQ multiplex PCR, yet TCRdb's version contains in-frame clones alone and is incomplete. The data hold approximately 200,000 clones, with around 83% observed a single time. The donors were healthy bone marrow donors. Though nominally healthy at sampling, donors likely had unrecorded immune exposures. With respect to this clone: Its specificity is unknown.

The sequence was obtained from a girl between 10 and 17 years old in good health and CMV-seronegative. The rearrangement links TRBV7-9 to TRBJ2-1; the match to TRBD1 covers 7 bases. Sequencing was done on a sample of PBMCs. The CDR3 DNA is TGTGCCAGCAGTCGAATTAAGACAGGGTCGAACAATGAGCAGTTCTTC. This codes for CASSRIKTGSNNEQFF.